This TCR beta chain is from a study of patients and donors after allogeneic stem cell transplantation (TCRdb year 2020). Library preparation was by RT-PCR. The sequencing machine was a NextSeq 550. TCRdb reran the public reads through fastp at Q25 and MiXCR, keeping productive beta chains. Rows with one shared CDR3 protein collapse into an entry with the most common genes and DNA. Across this sample there are about 57,000 distinct CDR3 sequences, with roughly 13% seen only once. Of the sample, about a third falls within the top ten clones. This clonotype came up many times. The clone's antigen remains unknown. Base quality data are lacking; no much larger clone is found one base away. From a lookup of the germline V gene, CDR1 and CDR2 are SGHTA and FQGNSA. From its cysteine to its phenylalanine, the CDR3 spans 12 amino acids. Only CDR3 DNA is held: 36 bases, read in frame from base 1. Relative to germline, V is 2 bases shorter and J is 8 bases shorter, with 9 bases between their ends.

The sequence was collected from a human donor who was either an allogeneic HSCT recipient or a stem cell or donor lymphocyte infusion donor (not recorded which). It is not recorded whose cells these are; they may come from a transplant donor. The chain is encoded by TRBV7-2 joined to TRBJ1-2, with no confidently assigned D gene. Sequences were obtained from blood, either unsorted or a sorted T cell fraction (not recorded which). The CDR3 region: CASSLNQGGYTF. The DNA reads TGTGCCAGCAGCTTAAATCAAGGGGGCTACACCTTC.